This T cell receptor beta chain was documented in a study of T-cell reconstitution after alpha-beta-depleted transplantation in children. A TCRbeta library incorporating unique molecular identifiers was prepared. MiXCR, applied by TCRdb to the PCR reads, yields one record per CDR3 protein. Among nearly 550,000 distinct CDR3 sequences listed, around 20% were seen once. The CDR3 covers 14 residues. From germline, CDR1 is MNHEY and CDR2 SMNVEV (reference sequence). V was pared by 2 bases and J by 7 bases, with 5 bases of the junction left unmatched. This clonotype has only a few counts. V and J are TRBV27 and TRBJ1-5; 7 nucleotides agree with TRBD1. This sequence originates from a human donor who donated a stem cell graft to a child with acute lymphoblastic leukemia. This material consisted of PBMCs from the stem cell graft donor, taken from the stem cell graft. The CDR3 bases are TGTGCCAGCAGTTTAACAGGGGAGGGCCAGCCCCAGCATTTT. This encodes CASSLTGEGQPQHF.